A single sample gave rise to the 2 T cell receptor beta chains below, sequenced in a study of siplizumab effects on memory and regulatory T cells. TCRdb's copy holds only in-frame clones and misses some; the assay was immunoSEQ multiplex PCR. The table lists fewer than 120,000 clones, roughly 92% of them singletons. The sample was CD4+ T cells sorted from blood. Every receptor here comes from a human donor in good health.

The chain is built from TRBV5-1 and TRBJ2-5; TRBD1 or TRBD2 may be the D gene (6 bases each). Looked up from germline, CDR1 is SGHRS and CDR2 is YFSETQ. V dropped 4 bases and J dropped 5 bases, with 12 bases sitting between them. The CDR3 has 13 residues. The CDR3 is CASSRTGRETQYF. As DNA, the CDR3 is TGCGCCAGCAGCAGAACAGGGAGGGAGACCCAGTACTTC. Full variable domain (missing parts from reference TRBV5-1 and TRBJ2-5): KAGVTQTPRYLIKTRGQQVTLSCSPISGHRSVSWYQQTPGQGLQFLFEYFSETQRNKGNFPGRFSGRQFSNSRSEMNVSTLELGDSALYLCASSRTGRETQYFGPGTRLLVL.

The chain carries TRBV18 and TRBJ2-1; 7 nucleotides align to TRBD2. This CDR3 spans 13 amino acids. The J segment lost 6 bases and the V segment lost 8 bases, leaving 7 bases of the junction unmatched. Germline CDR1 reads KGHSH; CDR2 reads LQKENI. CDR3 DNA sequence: TGTGCCAGCAGTCCGGCGGGGGTCAATGAGCAGTTCTTC. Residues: CASSPAGVNEQFF. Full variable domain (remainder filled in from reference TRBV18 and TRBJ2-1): NAGVMQNPRHLVRRRGQEARLRCSPMKGHSHVYWYRQLPEEGLKFMVYLQKENIIDESGMPKERFSAEFPKEGPSILRIQQVVRGDSAAYFCASSPAGVNEQFFGPGTRLTVL.